The 25 T cell receptor beta chains given below trace back to one sample, sequenced in a study of CD8+CD57+ T cells in acquired aplastic anemia. Those patients picked for sequencing had displayed CD8+CD57+ cell expansion on flow cytometry. Researchers used genomic DNA as the template to profile TCR beta VDJ and CDR3. Using its own MiXCR run on the reads, TCRdb lists one record per CDR3 protein. The sample lists some 120,000 distinct CDR3 sequences, 40% seen once, with over 2% in the top ten. Sequenced sample: sorted CD4+, CD8+, or CD8+CD57+ T cells (not recorded which) from PBMCs. Receptors were obtained from a human donor with aplastic anemia.

This clonotype was counted many times. CDR3 DNA: TGCGCCAGCAGCCCGAGTGGGGAATTCGATTCACCCCTCCACTTT. Protein sequence: CASSPSGEFDSPLHF. This chain links TRBV4-1 with TRBJ1-6; D uncertain. The CDR3 extends over 15 amino acids. Trimming cost V 4 bases and J 8 bases, with 15 bases left between them. Per the germline V gene, CDR1 is MGHRA and CDR2 is YSYEKL.

The sample holds many counts of this clonotype. The rearrangement joins TRBV6-1 to TRBJ1-2; 7 bases align to TRBD1. With 6 bases clipped from V and 5 bases from J, the junction kept 6 bases outside the gene matches. Germline loops: CDR1 MNHNS, CDR2 SASEGT. This CDR3 has 13 amino acids. For the CDR3, the DNA is TGTGCCAGCAGGCCCGGGACAGTGTATGGCTACACCTTC. Encoded protein: CASRPGTVYGYTF.

The chain joins TRBV29-1 to TRBJ1-2; D ambiguous. CDR3 size: 14 residues. In germline, CDR1 is SQVTM, CDR2 ANQGSEA. The V end lost 1 base, the J end lost 6 bases, and 15 bases lay between the germline ends. The CDR3 DNA reads TGCAGCGTTGAAGGTATGGGCCTAGAGAATGGCTACACCTTC. It encodes CSVEGMGLENGYTF.

The chain carries TRBV9 and TRBJ1-2; 9 bases agree with TRBD1. There are 15 residues in the CDR3. With 4 bases clipped from V and 8 bases from J, the junction kept 12 bases outside the gene matches. The germline CDR1 and CDR2 sequences are SGDLS and YYNGEE. The CDR3 DNA follows: TGTGCCAGCAGCCCCGCCCCGGGACAGGGAGGAGGCTACACCTTC. Translation: CASSPAPGQGGGYTF. Complete variable domain (other parts from reference TRBV9 and TRBJ1-2): DSGVTQTPKHLITATGQRVTLRCSPRSGDLSVYWYQQSLDQGLQFLIQYYNGEERAKGNILERFSAQQFPDLHSELNLSSLELGDSALYFCASSPAPGQGGGYTFGSGTRLTVV.

This rearrangement joins TRBV4-3 to TRBJ1-1; 7 positions match TRBD1. V gave up 5 bases and J gave up 0 bases; unmatched junction bases: 9. Germline V gene data show CDR1 as LGHNA and CDR2 as YSLEER. The CDR3 length is 16 residues. CDR3 nucleotide sequence: TGCGCCAGCAGCAAGACAGGGAAAAGAGTGAACACTGAAGCTTTCTTT. Protein product: CASSKTGKRVNTEAFF.

The chain carries TRBV29-1 and TRBJ1-3; TRBD1 matches 9 bases. CDR1 is SQVTM and CDR2 is ANQGSEA in the germline V gene. Unmatched junction bases numbered 1, after V lost 6 bases and J lost 4 bases. The CDR3 consists of 12 residues. The CDR3 bases are TGCAGCGTCGGGACAGGGGGAAACACCATATATTTT. This encodes CSVGTGGNTIYF.

This clonotype showed up many times. CDR3: CASTLGGPGELFF. In nucleotides, the CDR3 is TGTGCCAGCACCCTCGGGGGGCCCGGGGAGCTGTTTTTT. The rearrangement uses TRBV12-3 or TRBV12-4 and TRBJ2-2, with D tentatively TRBD2 (7 bases). The CDR3 runs to 13 residues. V was pared by 7 bases and J by 6 bases, with 12 bases between.

As for this clonotype: The junction and the germline gene differ at one end; a read error may be behind it. The chain employs TRBV6-5 and TRBJ1-4; D gene uncertain. This CDR3 spans 16 amino acids. Germline loops: CDR1 MNHEY, CDR2 SVGAGI. In DNA form, the CDR3 reads TGTGCCGGCAGTTTCTCAATGACTCCGGTGGGTGAAAAACTGTTCTTT. Protein sequence: CAGSFSMTPVGEKLFF.

This clonotype was observed once. The rearrangement joins TRBV9 to TRBJ2-7; D is undetermined. Germline V gives CDR1 SGDLS, CDR2 YYNGEE. CDR3 length: 12 amino acids. Between the trimmed V and J ends, which lost 3 bases and 0 bases, there was a span of 4 bases. The CDR3 sequence is CASSADSYEQYF. DNA for the CDR3: TGTGCCAGCAGCGCCGACTCCTACGAGCAGTACTTC.

This clonotype was seen more than once but under ten times. The rearrangement joins TRBV4-2 to TRBJ1-2, with 7 bases identical to TRBD1. This CDR3 contains 14 residues. The V and J ends lost 2 bases and 2 bases, in that order; junction bases with no gene match: 2. CDR1 LGHNA and CDR2 YNFKEQ come from the germline V gene. CDR3 amino acids: CASSQQTGNYGYTF. As DNA, the CDR3 is TGTGCCAGCAGCCAACAGACAGGGAACTATGGCTACACCTTC.

V and J are TRBV25-1 and TRBJ2-7; no reliable D call. Trimming shortened V by 3 bases and J by 5 bases, and 8 bases separated the two germline ends. This CDR3 has 12 residues. CDR1 is MGHDK, CDR2 SYGVNS, per germline. The CDR3 nucleotides read TGTGCCAGCAGTGATTCGTGGAACGAGCAGTACTTC. Translating it yields CASSDSWNEQYF.

This chain links TRBV2 with TRBJ2-7; D gene uncertain. Germline CDR1 reads SNHLY; CDR2 reads FYNNEI. Trimming left V 3 bases short and J 3 bases short, with 12 bases between. CDR3 length: 14 amino acids. The CDR3 spells CASSEGFAGYEQYF. CDR3 bases: TGTGCCAGCAGTGAGGGGTTCGCCGGCTACGAGCAGTACTTC.

The gene calls are TRBV29-1 and TRBJ2-7, with 10 bases matching TRBD1. Unmatched junction bases numbered 7, after V lost 6 bases and J lost 5 bases. Germline CDR1 SQVTM, CDR2 ANQGSEA. CDR3 length equals 13 residues. The CDR3 region has the DNA TGCAGCGTCCGGGGACAGGGGAAAAACGAGCAGTACTTC. Translating it yields CSVRGQGKNEQYF.

This clonotype was seen a few times. The chain uses TRBV2 and TRBJ1-4, with D perhaps TRBD1 (5 bases). Trimming removed 8 bases from V and 4 bases from J, with 11 bases in between. Germline CDR1 is SNHLY and CDR2 is FYNNEI. This CDR3 is built from 13 residues. CDR3: CASRDSFNEKLFF. CDR3 sequence (DNA): TGTGCCAGCCGCGACAGCTTTAATGAAAAACTGTTTTTT.

Regarding this clonotype: One end of the junction does not line up with germline, which may come from a read error. The chain is built from TRBV24-1 and TRBJ2-1; D is unclear. Per germline, CDR1 KGHDR and CDR2 SFDVKD. The CDR3 length is 15 residues. CDR3 sequence (DNA): TGTGCCAGCAGTGAATTTGGCGGAGCCTACAATGAGCAGTTCTTC. This encodes CASSEFGGAYNEQFF.

In this sample, this clonotype turned up a few times. V usage is TRBV15 and J usage is TRBJ2-5, with 10 bases identical to TRBD2. Germline V gene sequence: CDR1 LNHNV, CDR2 YYDKDF (reference sequence). The CDR3 is 15 residues long. Unmatched junction bases numbered 1, after V lost 3 bases and J lost 0 bases. CDR3 sequence: CATSSSGGNQETQYF. CDR3 nucleotide sequence: TGTGCCACCAGCAGTAGCGGGGGGAACCAAGAGACCCAGTACTTC.

Comment on this clonotype: The junction shows a germline mismatch at one end, possibly a read error. V is TRBV2 and J is TRBJ1-1; 7 nucleotides line up with TRBD1. The CDR3 sequence is 15 residues long. Germline-derived CDR1 and CDR2 are SNHLY and FYNNEI. The CDR3 DNA reads TGTGCCAGCAGTGTAGAGGGACAGTTGAAAACTGAAGCTTTCTTT. Its protein product is CASSVEGQLKTEAFF. The full variable domain, rest sourced from reference TRBV2 and TRBJ1-1, is EPEVTQTPSHQVTQMGQEVILRCVPISNHLYFYWYRQILGQKVEFLVSFYNNEISEKSEIFDDQFSVERPDGSNFTLKIRSTKLEDSAMYFCASSVEGQLKTEAFFGQGTRLTVV.

There are many counts of this clonotype. The chain is built from TRBV5-1 and TRBJ2-4; no firm D call. This CDR3 comprises 16 residues. V lost 0 bases and J 5 bases, leaving 15 bases between the germline ends. CDR1 and CDR2 (germline): SGHRS, YFSETQ. CDR3 DNA sequence: TGCGCCAGCAGCTTGGACCCCGAAACAATACAAAACATTCAGTACTTC. This gives the protein CASSLDPETIQNIQYF.

This clonotype was observed a handful of times. The V and J genes are TRBV24-1 and TRBJ1-2; 12 bases fit TRBD1. With 3 bases clipped from V and 7 bases from J, the junction kept 5 bases outside the gene matches. Germline V lookup: CDR1 KGHDR, CDR2 SFDVKD. The CDR3 is 15 amino acids. The CDR3 loop is CATSDPGTGGFGYTF. Written as DNA, the CDR3 is TGTGCCACCAGTGATCCCGGGACAGGGGGCTTTGGCTACACCTTC.

This clonotype was observed once. This chain uses TRBV24-1 with TRBJ1-5, with TRBD1 matching over 9 bases. Germline loops: CDR1 KGHDR, CDR2 SFDVKD. Losses at the gene ends were 2 bases for V and 2 bases for J; bases not matched to a gene: 3. The CDR3 extends over 16 amino acids. CDR3 amino acids: CATSDSDRGRNQPQHF. The CDR3 bases are TGTGCCACCAGTGATTCGGACAGGGGTCGCAATCAGCCCCAGCATTTT.

The CDR3 DNA reads TGTGCCAGCAGCCAAGATAATAAATTGCGAGCTAATGAAAAACTGTTTTTT. Protein product: CASSQDNKLRANEKLFF. The V gene is TRBV4-2, the J gene TRBJ1-4, with D unresolved. The CDR3 is made up of 17 amino acids. Germline V lookup: CDR1 LGHNA, CDR2 YNFKEQ. The ends were cut back, 0 bases at V and 3 bases at J, with 14 bases in the middle.

Many counts were recorded for this clonotype. The chain uses TRBV6-1 and TRBJ1-6, with D possibly TRBD1 on 5 matching bases. The germline V gene has CDR1 MNHNS and CDR2 SASEGT. V shed 4 bases and J shed 8 bases, with 21 bases lying between them. The CDR3 length is 17 residues. Written as DNA, the CDR3 is TGTGCCAGCAGTGCAAACGACAGATCTCAATCATATTCACCCCTCCACTTT. Protein product: CASSANDRSQSYSPLHF.

This clonotype has only a few counts. This chain joins TRBV20-1 and TRBJ1-1; no clear D gene. The CDR3 consists of 13 residues. V gave up 3 bases and J gave up 2 bases, with 10 bases separating them. Germline CDR1 DFQATT, CDR2 SNEGSKA (reference sequence). The CDR3 sequence is CSASDWGNTEAFF. The CDR3 nucleotides read TGCAGTGCTAGCGACTGGGGAAACACTGAAGCTTTCTTT.

This clonotype was counted many times. V and J are TRBV20-1 and TRBJ1-1; D is ambiguous. The CDR3 loop spans 14 amino acids. Germline lookup yields CDR1 DFQATT and CDR2 SNEGSKA (reference sequence). Trimming stripped 0 bases from V and 2 bases from J, with 10 bases between. CDR3 protein: CSARDPRSNTEAFF. The DNA for the CDR3 is TGCAGTGCTAGAGATCCCCGTTCTAACACTGAAGCTTTCTTT.

This clonotype was counted many times. V is TRBV5-1 and J is TRBJ1-1, with no clear D. The CDR3 spans 15 residues. Trimming removed 0 bases at V and 1 base at J, with 10 bases between. CDR1 SGHRS and CDR2 YFSETQ come from the germline V gene. CDR3 nucleotide sequence: TGCGCCAGCAGCTTGGGAGGCAGCTCGAACACTGAAGCTTTCTTT. Protein product: CASSLGGSSNTEAFF. Variable domain in full (rest from reference TRBV5-1 and TRBJ1-1): KAGVTQTPRYLIKTRGQQVTLSCSPISGHRSVSWYQQTPGQGLQFLFEYFSETQRNKGNFPGRFSGRQFSNSRSEMNVSTLELGDSALYLCASSLGGSSNTEAFFGQGTRLTVV.